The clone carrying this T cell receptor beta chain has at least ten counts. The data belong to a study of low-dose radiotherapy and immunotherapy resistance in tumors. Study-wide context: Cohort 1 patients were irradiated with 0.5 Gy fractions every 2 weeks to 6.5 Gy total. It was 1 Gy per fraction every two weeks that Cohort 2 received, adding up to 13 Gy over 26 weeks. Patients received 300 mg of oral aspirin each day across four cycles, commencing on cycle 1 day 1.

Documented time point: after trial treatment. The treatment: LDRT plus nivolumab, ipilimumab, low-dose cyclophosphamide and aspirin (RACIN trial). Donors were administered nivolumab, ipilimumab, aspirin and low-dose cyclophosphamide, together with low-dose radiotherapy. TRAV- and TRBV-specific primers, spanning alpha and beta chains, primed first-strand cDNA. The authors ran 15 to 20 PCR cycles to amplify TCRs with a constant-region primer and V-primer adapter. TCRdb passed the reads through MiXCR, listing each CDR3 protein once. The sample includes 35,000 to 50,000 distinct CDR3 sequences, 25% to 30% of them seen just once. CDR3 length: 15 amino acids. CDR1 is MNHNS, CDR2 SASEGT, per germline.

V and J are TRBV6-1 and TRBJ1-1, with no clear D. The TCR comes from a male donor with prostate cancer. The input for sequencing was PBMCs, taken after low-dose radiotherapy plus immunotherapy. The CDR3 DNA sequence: TGTGCTTCCGGTCGATACGGAGGCCTAAACACTGAAGCTTTCTTT. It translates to CASGRYGGLNTEAFF.